The clone carrying this TCR beta chain has more than one count but fewer than ten. The CDR3 has 15 amino acids. Germline V gene sequence: CDR1 SGHNT, CDR2 YYREEE (reference sequence). The V gene lost 2 bases and the J gene lost 7 bases, with 15 bases spanning the gap. The PCR employed 60 Vbeta primers together with 13 Jbeta primers. Clones were read by immunoSEQ multiplex PCR, and TCRdb kept only the in-frame ones, dropping some. The sample gives 150,000 or so clones, roughly 82% of which show up once; around 6.6% is in the top ten. The data were obtained in a study of cytomegalovirus exposure and HLA in healthy donors.

J is TRBJ2-2 and V is TRBV5-4, with a possible D match to TRBD2 (6 bases). The sequenced material came from PBMCs. The receptor comes from a man aged 50 to 59 in good health and CMV-seropositive. CDR3 loop: CASSFPRGTGGELFF. CDR3 coding DNA: TGTGCCAGCAGCTTCCCCCGGGGGACGGGCGGGGAGCTGTTTTTT.